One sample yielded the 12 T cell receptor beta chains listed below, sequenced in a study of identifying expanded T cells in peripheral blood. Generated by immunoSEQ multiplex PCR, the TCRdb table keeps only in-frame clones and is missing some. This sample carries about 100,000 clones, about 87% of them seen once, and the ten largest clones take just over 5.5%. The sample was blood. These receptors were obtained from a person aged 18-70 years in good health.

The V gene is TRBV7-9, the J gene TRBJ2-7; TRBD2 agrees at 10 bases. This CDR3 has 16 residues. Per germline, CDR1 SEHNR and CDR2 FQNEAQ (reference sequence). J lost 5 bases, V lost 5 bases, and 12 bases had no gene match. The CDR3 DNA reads TGTGCCAGCAGCGAGAGTCTTAGCGGGAGGTGGCACGAGCAGTACTTC. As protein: CASSESLSGRWHEQYF.

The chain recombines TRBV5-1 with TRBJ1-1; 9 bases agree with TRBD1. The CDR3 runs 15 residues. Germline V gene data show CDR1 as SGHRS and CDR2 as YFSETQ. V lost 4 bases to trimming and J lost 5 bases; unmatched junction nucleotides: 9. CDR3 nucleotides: TGCGCCAGCAGCACGGGACAGGGCGCGATGACTGAAGCTTTCTTT. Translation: CASSTGQGAMTEAFF.

CDR3: CASGPLSAHDSNLYGYTF. CDR3 in DNA: TGTGCCAGCGGACCTTTATCGGCGCACGATAGTAACCTCTATGGCTACACCTTC. J is TRBJ1-2 and V is TRBV27; D uncertain. The V gene lost 8 bases and the J gene lost 4 bases, with 29 bases spanning the gap. CDR3 length equals 18 residues. Germline CDR1 reads MNHEY; CDR2 reads SMNVEV (reference sequence).

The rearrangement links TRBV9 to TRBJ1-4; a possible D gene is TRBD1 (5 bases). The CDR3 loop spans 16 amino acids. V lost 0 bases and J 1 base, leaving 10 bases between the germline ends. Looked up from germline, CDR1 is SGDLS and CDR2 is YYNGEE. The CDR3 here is CASSVGQGITNEKLFF. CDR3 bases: TGTGCCAGCAGCGTAGGCCAGGGAATAACTAATGAAAAACTGTTTTTT.

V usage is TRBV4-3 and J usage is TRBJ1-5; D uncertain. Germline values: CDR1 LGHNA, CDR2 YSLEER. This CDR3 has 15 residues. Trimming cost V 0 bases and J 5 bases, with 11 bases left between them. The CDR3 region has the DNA TGCGCCAGCAGCCAAGACGCGTCTAGGGATCAGCCCCAGCATTTT. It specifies CASSQDASRDQPQHF.

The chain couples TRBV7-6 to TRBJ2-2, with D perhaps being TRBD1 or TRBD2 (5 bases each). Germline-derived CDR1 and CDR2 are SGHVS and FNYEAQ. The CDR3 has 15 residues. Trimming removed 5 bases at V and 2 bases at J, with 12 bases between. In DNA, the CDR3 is TGTGCCAGCAGCCCGGGACCGATAAACACCGGGGAGCTGTTTTTT. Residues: CASSPGPINTGELFF.

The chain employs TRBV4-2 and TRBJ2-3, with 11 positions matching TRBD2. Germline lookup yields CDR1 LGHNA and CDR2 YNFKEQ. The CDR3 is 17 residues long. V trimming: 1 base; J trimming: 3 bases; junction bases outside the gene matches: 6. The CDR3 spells CASSQGTSGSGTDTQYF. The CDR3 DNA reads TGTGCCAGCAGCCAAGGGACTAGCGGGTCGGGTACAGATACGCAGTATTTT.

The DNA for the CDR3 is TGCAGCGTTGAGGTACTAGCGGGCTTCTACAATGAGCAGTTCTTC. It specifies CSVEVLAGFYNEQFF. This chain links TRBV29-1 with TRBJ2-1; 9 nucleotides line up with TRBD2. Unmatched junction bases numbered 6, after V lost 3 bases and J lost 3 bases. The CDR3 sequence is 15 residues long. Germline V lookup: CDR1 SQVTM, CDR2 ANQGSEA.

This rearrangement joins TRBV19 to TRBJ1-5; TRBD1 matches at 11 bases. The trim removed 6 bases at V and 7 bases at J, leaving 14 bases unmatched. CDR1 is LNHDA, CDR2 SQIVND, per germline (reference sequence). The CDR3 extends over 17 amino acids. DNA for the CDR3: TGTGCCAGTAGCCCTAACGCCGGGACAGGGGGTTGGCAGCCCCAGCATTTT. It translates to CASSPNAGTGGWQPQHF. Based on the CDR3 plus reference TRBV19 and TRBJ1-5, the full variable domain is DGGITQSPKYLFRKEGQNVTLSCEQNLNHDAMYWYRQDPGQGLRLIYYSQIVNDFQKGDIAEGYSVSREKKESFPLTVTSAQKNPTAFYLCASSPNAGTGGWQPQHFGDGTRLSIL.

CDR3 sequence reads: CASSEGPGLVLTYEQYF. Written as DNA, the CDR3 is TGTGCCAGCAGTGAAGGCCCGGGACTAGTCCTAACCTACGAGCAGTACTTC. V gene TRBV2 combines with J gene TRBJ2-7; 8 bases map to TRBD2. This CDR3 comprises 17 residues. Per the germline V gene, CDR1 is SNHLY and CDR2 is FYNNEI. V lost 1 base and J lost 2; bases outside the gene matches: 10. The full variable domain, in which reference TRBV2 and TRBJ2-7 provide the parts outside the CDR3, is EPEVTQTPSHQVTQMGQEVILRCVPISNHLYFYWYRQILGQKVEFLVSFYNNEISEKSEIFDDQFSVERPDGSNFTLKIRSTKLEDSAMYFCASSEGPGLVLTYEQYFGPGTRLTVT.

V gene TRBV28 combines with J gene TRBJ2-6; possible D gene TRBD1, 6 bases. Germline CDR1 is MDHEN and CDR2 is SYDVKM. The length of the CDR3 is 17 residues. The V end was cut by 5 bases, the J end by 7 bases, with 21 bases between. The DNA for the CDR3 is TGTGCCAGCAGTAGGGGAAAGGGGGAATTCCTAGCCAACGTCCTGACTTTC. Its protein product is CASSRGKGEFLANVLTF.

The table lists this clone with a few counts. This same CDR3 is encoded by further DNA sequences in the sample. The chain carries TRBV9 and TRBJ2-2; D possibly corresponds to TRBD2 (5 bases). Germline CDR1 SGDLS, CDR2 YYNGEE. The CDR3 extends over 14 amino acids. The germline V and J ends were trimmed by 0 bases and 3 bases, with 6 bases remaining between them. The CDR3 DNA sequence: TGTGCCAGCAGCGTAGAGGGAGACACCGGGGAGCTGTTTTTT. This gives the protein CASSVEGDTGELFF.